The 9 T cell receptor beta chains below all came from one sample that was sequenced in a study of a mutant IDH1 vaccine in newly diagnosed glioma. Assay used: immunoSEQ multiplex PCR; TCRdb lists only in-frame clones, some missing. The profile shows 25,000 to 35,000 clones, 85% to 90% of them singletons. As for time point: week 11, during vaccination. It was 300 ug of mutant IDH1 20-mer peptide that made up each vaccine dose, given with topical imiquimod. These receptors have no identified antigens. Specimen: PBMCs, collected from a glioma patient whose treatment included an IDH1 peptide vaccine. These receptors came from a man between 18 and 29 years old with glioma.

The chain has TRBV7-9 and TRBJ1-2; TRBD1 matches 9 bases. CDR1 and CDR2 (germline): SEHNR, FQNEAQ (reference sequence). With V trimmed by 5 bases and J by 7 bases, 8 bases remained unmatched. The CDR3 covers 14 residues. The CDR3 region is CASSLEGQGGGYTF. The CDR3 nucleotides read TGTGCCAGCAGCCTTGAGGGACAGGGCGGTGGCTACACCTTC.

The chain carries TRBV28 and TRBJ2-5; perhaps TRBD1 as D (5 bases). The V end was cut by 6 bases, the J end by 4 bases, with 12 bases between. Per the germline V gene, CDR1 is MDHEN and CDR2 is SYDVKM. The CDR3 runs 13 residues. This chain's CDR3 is CASSETGRETQYF. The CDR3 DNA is TGTGCCAGCAGCGAAACAGGTAGAGAGACCCAGTACTTC.

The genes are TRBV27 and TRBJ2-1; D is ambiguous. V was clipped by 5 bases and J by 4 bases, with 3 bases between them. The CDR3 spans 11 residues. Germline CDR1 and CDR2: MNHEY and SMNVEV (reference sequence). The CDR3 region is CASSTYNEQFF. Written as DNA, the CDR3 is TGTGCCAGCAGTACTTACAATGAGCAGTTCTTC.

CDR3 DNA sequence: TGTGCCTGGAGTGTAGGGCCCGTTAATTCACCCCTCCACTTT. Protein product: CAWSVGPVNSPLHF. The chain uses TRBV30 and TRBJ1-6; D is undetermined. The ends were cut back, 0 bases at V and 6 bases at J, with 9 bases in the middle. The CDR3 loop spans 14 amino acids. The V gene's germline CDR1 is GTSNPN and CDR2 SVGIG (reference sequence).

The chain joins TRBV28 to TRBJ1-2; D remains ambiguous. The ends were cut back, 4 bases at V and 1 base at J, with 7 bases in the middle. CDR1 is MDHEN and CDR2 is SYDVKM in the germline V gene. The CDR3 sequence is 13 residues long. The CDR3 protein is CASSSGDNYGYTF. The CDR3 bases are TGTGCCAGCAGTTCCGGGGATAACTATGGCTACACCTTC.

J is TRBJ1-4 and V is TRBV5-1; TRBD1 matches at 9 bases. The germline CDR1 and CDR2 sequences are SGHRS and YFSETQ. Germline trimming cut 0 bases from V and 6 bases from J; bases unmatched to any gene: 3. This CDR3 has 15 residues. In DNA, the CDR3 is TGCGCCAGCAGCTTGGGTTGGACAGGGGATGAAAAACTGTTTTTT. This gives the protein CASSLGWTGDEKLFF.

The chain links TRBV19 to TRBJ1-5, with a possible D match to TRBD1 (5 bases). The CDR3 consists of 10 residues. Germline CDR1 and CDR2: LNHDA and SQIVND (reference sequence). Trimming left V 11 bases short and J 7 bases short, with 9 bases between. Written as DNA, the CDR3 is TGTGCCGGGGGGACCCAGCCCCAGCATTTT. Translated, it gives CAGGTQPQHF. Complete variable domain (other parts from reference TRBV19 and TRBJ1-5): DGGITQSPKYLFRKEGQNVTLSCEQNLNHDAMYWYRQDPGQGLRLIYYSQIVNDFQKGDIAEGYSVSREKKESFPLTVTSAQKNPTAFYLCAGGTQPQHFGDGTRLSIL.

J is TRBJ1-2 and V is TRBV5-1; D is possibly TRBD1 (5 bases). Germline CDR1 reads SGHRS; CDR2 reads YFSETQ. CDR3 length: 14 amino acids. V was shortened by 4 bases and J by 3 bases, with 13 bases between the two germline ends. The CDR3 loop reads CASSPGGDHYGYTF. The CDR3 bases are TGCGCCAGCAGCCCCGGTGGGGACCACTATGGCTACACCTTC.

This CDR3 is CASSDGSGPGWAFF. DNA for the CDR3: TGTGCCAGCAGTGACGGTTCAGGGCCTGGTTGGGCTTTCTTT. The chain recombines TRBV2 with TRBJ1-1, with a weak D call TRBD1 (5 bases). This CDR3 has 14 residues. Germline-derived CDR1 and CDR2 are SNHLY and FYNNEI. Trimming pared 3 bases from V and 11 bases from J, leaving 19 bases between.